This TCR beta chain was sequenced during a study of CD8+ T cells in alopecia areata. As for the study in general: Those patients who were treated received oral tofacitinib, which was given at 5 to 10 mg twice daily for moderate-to-severe alopecia areata. Patients in the study were on tofacitinib for 6 to 18 months, then off it for 6 months.

Germline-derived CDR1 and CDR2 are SGHDT and YYEEEE. This CDR3 contains 13 residues. V was clipped by 3 bases and J by 5 bases, with 9 bases between them. Extracted from the samples, RNA was reverse transcribed into cDNA to serve as the sequencing template. The protocol was immunoSEQ multiplex PCR, while the TCRdb copy is restricted to in-frame clones and leaves out a portion. The sample lists some 170,000 clones, 67% occurring once. The TCR originated in a human donor with alopecia areata. The chain recombines TRBV5-6 with TRBJ2-1, with D possibly TRBD1 on 5 matching bases. The starting material was CD8+ T cells sorted from blood, obtained at week 0. The CDR3 coding sequence is TGTGCCAGCAGCTGGACACTCCACAATGAGCAGTTCTTC. Protein product: CASSWTLHNEQFF.